This T cell receptor (beta chain) was obtained from a study of OX40 agonist ivuxolimab in advanced cancers. About the study: At 0.01 to 10 mg/kg, ivuxolimab was administered intravenously to patients every 2 weeks.

Baseline, cycle 4 day 1, and cycle 7 day 1 were the blood sampling points. The CDR3 runs 16 residues. J lost 5 bases, V lost 1 base, and 8 bases had no gene match. Germline V gene lookup returns CDR1 MDHEN and CDR2 SYDVKM. The protocol was immunoSEQ multiplex PCR, while the TCRdb copy is restricted to in-frame clones and leaves out a portion. The sample records more than 100,000 clones, approximately 90% being singletons. The sequencing used CD4+ or CD8+ T cells sorted from blood, collected in a trial of the OX40 agonist ivuxolimab. V is TRBV28 and J is TRBJ2-5; TRBD2 aligns across 9 bases. This clonotype was obtained from an adult with an advanced solid tumor such as melanoma, head and neck, liver or kidney cancer. This CDR3 reads CASSLFSVSGGETQYF. The CDR3, as DNA: TGTGCCAGCAGTTTATTTAGCGTTAGCGGGGGTGAGACCCAGTACTTC.